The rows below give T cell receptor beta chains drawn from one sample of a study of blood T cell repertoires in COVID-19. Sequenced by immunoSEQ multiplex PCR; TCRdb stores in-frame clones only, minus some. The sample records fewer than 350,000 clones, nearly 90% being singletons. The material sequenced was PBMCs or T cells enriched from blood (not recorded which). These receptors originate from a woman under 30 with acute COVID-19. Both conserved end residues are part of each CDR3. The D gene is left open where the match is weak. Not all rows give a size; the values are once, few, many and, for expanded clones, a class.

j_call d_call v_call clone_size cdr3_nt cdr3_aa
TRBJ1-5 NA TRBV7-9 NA TGTGCCAGCAGCTTCAGCGATAGCAATCAGCCCCAGCATTTT CASSFSDSNQPQHF
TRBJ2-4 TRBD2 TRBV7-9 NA TGTGCCAGCACCCGCCTGGGAGCGGGATCCAAAAACATTCAGTACTTC CASTRLGAGSKNIQYF
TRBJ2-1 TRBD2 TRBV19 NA TGTGCCAGTAGACATAGCGGGAGAGGGGTTTACAATGAGCAGTTCTTC CASRHSGRGVYNEQFF
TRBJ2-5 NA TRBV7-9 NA TGTGCCAGCAGCTTAGTAACAGCCCAAGAGACCCAGTACTTC CASSLVTAQETQYF
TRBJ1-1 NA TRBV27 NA TGTGCCAGCAGTTTAACCCCCCCCGCCCGGGGAGGGGACACTGAAGCTTTCTTT CASSLTPPARGGDTEAFF
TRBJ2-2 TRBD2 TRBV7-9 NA TGTGCCGGTAGCGGGGTGAACACCGGGGAGCTGTTTTTT CAGSGVNTGELFF
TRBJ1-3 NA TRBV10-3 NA TGTGCCATCAGCAGGGCCAAGGGGTCTGGAAACACCATATATTTT CAISRAKGSGNTIYF
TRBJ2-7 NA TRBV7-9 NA TGTGCCAGCAGCTTACAGGGCCACGAGCAGTACTTC CASSLQGHEQYF
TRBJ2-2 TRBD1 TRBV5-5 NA TGTGCCAGCAGGGAGACAGGGGCAACGAACACCGGGGAGCTGTTTTTT CASRETGATNTGELFF
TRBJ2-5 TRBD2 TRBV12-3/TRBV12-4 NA TGTGCCAGTCGGAGCGGGAGGGAGACCCAGTACTTC CASRSGRETQYF
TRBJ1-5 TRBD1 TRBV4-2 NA TGTGCCAGCACCCCGGACAGGGTAGGGAGCAATCAGCCCCAGCATTTT CASTPDRVGSNQPQHF
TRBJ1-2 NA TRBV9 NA TGTGCCAGCAGCGTTGCAGGGGAAGCGGGATATGGCTACACCTTC CASSVAGEAGYGYTF
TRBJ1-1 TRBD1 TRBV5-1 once TGCGCCAGCAGCTTACCGGGGACAGGCAGCACTGAAGCTTTCTTT CASSLPGTGSTEAFF
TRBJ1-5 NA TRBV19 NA TGTGCCAGTACTGGGGCAGGGGATCAGCCCCAGCATTTT CASTGAGDQPQHF
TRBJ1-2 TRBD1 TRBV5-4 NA TGTGCCAGCAGCCGCGATCTAGACAGGGGGGAGGACTACACCTTC CASSRDLDRGEDYTF
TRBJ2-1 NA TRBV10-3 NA TGTGCCATCAGTGAAGATGGGTACAGCTCCTACAATGAGCAGTTCTTC CAISEDGYSSYNEQFF
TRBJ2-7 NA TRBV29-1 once TGCAGCGTGGAAGACAGAACCTACGAGCAGTACTTC CSVEDRTYEQYF
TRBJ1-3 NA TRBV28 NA TGTGCCAGCAGTTTAGGGGGGACTCACTCTGGAAACACCATATATTTT CASSLGGTHSGNTIYF
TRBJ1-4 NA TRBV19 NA TGTGCCAGTAGTGCCGCCGGGACTTCTAATGAAAAACTGTTTTTT CASSAAGTSNEKLFF
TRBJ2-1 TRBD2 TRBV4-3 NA TGCGCCAGCAGCCAGGGGTATGGAGCGGGAGAAGTGCGGTACAATGAGCAGTTCTTC CASSQGYGAGEVRYNEQFF
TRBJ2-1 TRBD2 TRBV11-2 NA TGTGCCAGCAGCTTAACTTCACTAGCGGGGTTCAATGAGCAGTTCTTC CASSLTSLAGFNEQFF
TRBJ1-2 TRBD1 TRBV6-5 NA TGTGCCAGCACCCTGGGACCAGGGGGTCCATATGGCTACACCTTC CASTLGPGGPYGYTF
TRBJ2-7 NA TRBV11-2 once TGTGCCAGCAGCTTAACAGGGAGCAGCTACGAGCAGTACTTC CASSLTGSSYEQYF
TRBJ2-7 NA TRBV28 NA TGTGCCAGCCTCCGGGGTGCTATTAGTGAGCAGTACTTC CASLRGAISEQYF
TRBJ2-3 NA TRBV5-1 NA TGCGCCAGCAGCTTGGACAGGGCATTTGGTACAGATACGCAGTATTTT CASSLDRAFGTDTQYF
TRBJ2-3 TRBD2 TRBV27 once TGTGCCAGCAGTAACTTCGGCGGGAGTACAGATACGCAGTATTTT CASSNFGGSTDTQYF
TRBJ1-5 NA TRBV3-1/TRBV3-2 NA TGTGCCAGCAGCCAAGATCAGTGGCAGCCCCAGCATTTT CASSQDQWQPQHF
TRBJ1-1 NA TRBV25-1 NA TGTGCCAGCAGCGACCCATACATGGGCAACACTGAAGCTTTCTTT CASSDPYMGNTEAFF
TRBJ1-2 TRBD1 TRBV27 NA TGTGCCAGCAGCCCGCGACAGGGGACTTTCTATGGCTACACCTTC CASSPRQGTFYGYTF